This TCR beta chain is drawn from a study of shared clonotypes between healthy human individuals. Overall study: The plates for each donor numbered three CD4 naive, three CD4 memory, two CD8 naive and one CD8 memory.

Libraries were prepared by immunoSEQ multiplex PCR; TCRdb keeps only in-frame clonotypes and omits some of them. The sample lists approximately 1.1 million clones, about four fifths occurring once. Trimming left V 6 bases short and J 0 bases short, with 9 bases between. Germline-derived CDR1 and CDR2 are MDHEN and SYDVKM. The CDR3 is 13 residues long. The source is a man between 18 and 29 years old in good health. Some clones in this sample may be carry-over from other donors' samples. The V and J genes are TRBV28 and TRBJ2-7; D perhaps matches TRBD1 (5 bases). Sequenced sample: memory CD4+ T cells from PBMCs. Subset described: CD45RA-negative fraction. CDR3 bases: TGTGCCAGCAGCCCGACAGCCTCCTACGAGCAGTACTTC. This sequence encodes CASSPTASYEQYF. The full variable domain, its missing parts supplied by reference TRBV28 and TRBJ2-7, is DVKVTQSSRYLVKRTGEKVFLECVQDMDHENMFWYRQDPGLGLRLIYFSYDVKMKEKGDIPEGYSVSREKKERFSLILESASTNQTSMYLCASSPTASYEQYFGPGTRLTVT.